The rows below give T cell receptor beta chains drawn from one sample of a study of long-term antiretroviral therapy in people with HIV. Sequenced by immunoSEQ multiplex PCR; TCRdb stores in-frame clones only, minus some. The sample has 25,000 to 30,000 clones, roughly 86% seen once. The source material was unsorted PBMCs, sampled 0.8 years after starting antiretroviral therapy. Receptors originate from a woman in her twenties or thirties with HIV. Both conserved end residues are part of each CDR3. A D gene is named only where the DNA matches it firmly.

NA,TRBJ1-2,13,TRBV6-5,CASKEQGFHGYTF
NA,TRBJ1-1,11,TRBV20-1,CSATGDTEAFF
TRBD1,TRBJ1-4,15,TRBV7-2,CASSPGDRGNEKLFF
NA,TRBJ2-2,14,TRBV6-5,CASSLGEGGGELFF
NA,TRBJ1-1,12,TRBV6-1,CGSSLVGTEAFF
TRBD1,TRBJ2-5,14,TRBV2,CASRVDRAGLAQYF
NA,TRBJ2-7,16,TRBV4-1,CASSQSTTGLSYEQYF
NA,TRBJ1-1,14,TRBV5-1,CASSLTGGGTEAFF
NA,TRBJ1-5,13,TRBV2,CASRPGGSQPQHF
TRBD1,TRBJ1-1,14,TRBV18,CASGGQESGTEAFF
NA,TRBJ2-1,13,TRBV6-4,CASSGGRNNEQFF
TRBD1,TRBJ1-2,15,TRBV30,CAWSAGQGDNYGYTF
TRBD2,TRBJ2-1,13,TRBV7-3,CASSSGLVNEQFF
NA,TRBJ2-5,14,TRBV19,CASSPTQGGETQYF
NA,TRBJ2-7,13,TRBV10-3,CAISYPGAYEQYF
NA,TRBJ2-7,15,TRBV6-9,CASSYSRRPTYEQYF
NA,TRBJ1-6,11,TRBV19,CASGGASPLHF
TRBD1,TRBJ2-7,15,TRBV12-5,CASGLPEQGSYEQYF
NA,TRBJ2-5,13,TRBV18,CASSPYIEETQYF
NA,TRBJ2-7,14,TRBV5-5,CASSSTQPQYEQYF
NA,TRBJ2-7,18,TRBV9,CASSVANSTVNYPYEQYF
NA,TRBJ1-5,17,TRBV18,CASSLYGPGDSVRPQHF
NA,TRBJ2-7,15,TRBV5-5,CASSSQGLSSYEQYF
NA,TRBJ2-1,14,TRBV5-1,CASSLDGSYNEQFF
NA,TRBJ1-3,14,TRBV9,CASSVDTSGNTIYF
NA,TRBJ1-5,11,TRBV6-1,CASGVYQPQHF
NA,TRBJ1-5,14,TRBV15,CATSIDRRVQPQHF
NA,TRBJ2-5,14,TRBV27,CASRKAGAGETQYF
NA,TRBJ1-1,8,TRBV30,CAWAEAFF
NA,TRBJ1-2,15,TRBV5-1,CASSLAAGVDYGYTF
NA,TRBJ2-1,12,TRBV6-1,CATGDVINEQFF
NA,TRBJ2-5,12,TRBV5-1,CASSHGGETQYF
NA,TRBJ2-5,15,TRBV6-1,CASSEGGVGRETQYF
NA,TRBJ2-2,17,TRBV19,CASSMEGRTGNTGELFF
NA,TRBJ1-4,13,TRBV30,CAWSGERGGKLFF
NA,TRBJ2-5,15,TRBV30,CAWSVTEQDAETQYF
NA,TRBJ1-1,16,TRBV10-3,CAISEQRQTMNTEAFF
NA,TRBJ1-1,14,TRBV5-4,CASSRGGESTEAFF
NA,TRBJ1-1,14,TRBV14,CASSHRPHNTEAFF
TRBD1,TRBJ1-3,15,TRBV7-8,CASSVPTGTGNTIYF
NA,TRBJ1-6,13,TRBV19,CASSERGYSPLHF
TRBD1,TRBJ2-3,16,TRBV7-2,CASSYPGQGKSDTQYF
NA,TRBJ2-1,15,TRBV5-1,CASSLAPAAGNEQFF
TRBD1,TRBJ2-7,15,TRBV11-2,CASSARQGKVYEQYF
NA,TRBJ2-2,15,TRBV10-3,CAISESKGNTGELFF
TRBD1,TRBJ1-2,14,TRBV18,CASSPGQGKGGYTF